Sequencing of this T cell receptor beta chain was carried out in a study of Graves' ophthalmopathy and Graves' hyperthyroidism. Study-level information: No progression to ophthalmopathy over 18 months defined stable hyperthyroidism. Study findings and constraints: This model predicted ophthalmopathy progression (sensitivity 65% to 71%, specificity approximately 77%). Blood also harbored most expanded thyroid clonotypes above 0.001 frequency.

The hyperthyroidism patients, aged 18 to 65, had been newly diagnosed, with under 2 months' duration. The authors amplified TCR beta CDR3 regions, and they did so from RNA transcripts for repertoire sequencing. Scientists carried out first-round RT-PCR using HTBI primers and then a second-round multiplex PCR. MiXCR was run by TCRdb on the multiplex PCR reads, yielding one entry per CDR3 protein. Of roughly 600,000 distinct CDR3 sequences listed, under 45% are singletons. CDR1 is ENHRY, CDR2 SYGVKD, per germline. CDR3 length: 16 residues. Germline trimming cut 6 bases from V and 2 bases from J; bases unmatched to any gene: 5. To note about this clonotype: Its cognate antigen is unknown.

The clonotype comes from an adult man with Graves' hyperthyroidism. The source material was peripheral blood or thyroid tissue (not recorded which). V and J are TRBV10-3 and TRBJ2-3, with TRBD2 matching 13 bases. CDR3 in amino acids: CAISAGLAGTTDTQYF. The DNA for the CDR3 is TGTGCCATCAGCGCGGGACTAGCGGGGACCACAGATACGCAGTATTTT.